Each of the 21 T cell receptor beta chains below was sequenced from the same sample in a study of T cell responses to AZD1222 COVID-19 vaccine (dated by TCRdb to about 2021). Library prep was done by the immunoSEQ multiplex PCR assay. What TCRdb holds here is the immuneACCESS table cut down to in-frame rearrangements. Part of the clones is not present; checked against another copy, under half of the missing clones reflect an unresolved V gene, and the others are unexplained. This sample lists some 130,000 clones; approximately 86% were detected once. 2.5% to 3% of the sample is held by the ten biggest clonotypes. This specimen's time point label, interpreted: about 28 days (+/-7) after the second vaccine dose. The sample was peripheral blood, taken 28 days after the second AZD1222 dose. These receptors came from an adult who received the AZD1222 COVID-19 vaccine.

This clone is categorized as medium-sized (0.01 to 0.1%). CDR3 in DNA: TGTGCCAGCGGGGCGGTGAACACTGAAGCTTTCTTT. Translating gives CASGAVNTEAFF. J is TRBJ1-1 and V is TRBV7-9; D perhaps matches TRBD1 (5 bases). This CDR3 has 12 residues. The V and J ends lost 8 bases and 0 bases respectively, with 7 bases between them. In germline, CDR1 is SEHNR, CDR2 FQNEAQ (reference sequence).

This chain uses TRBV27 with TRBJ2-3, with D unresolved. The length of the CDR3 is 15 residues. Trimming took 0 bases from V and 5 from J, leaving 12 bases between them. Germline lookup yields CDR1 MNHEY and CDR2 SMNVEV (reference sequence). In nucleotides, the CDR3 is TGTGCCAGCAGTTTATCGGAGCTAGTCCGAGATACGCAGTATTTT. As protein: CASSLSELVRDTQYF.

The chain couples TRBV7-3 to TRBJ2-1; no definite D call. There are 14 residues in the CDR3. Germline loops: CDR1 SGHTA, CDR2 FQGTGA. Trimming shortened V by 1 base and J by 5 bases, and 9 bases separated the two germline ends. CDR3 amino acids: CASSLNTGNNEQFF. The CDR3 region has the DNA TGTGCCAGCAGCTTAAATACTGGCAACAATGAGCAGTTCTTC.

V is TRBV2 and J is TRBJ2-5, with D uncertain. In germline, CDR1 is SNHLY, CDR2 FYNNEI. CDR3 length: 13 residues. Trimming pared 6 bases from V and 2 bases from J, leaving 10 bases between. DNA for the CDR3: TGTGCCAGCAGCGCAATTAGACAAGAGACCCAGTACTTC. As protein: CASSAIRQETQYF.

The CDR3 region has the DNA TGTGCCAGCAGTCCCTGGACTAGCGTCTCTAGCACAGATACGCAGTATTTT. Translating gives CASSPWTSVSSTDTQYF. The rearrangement uses TRBV6-6 and TRBJ2-3, with 9 bases identical to TRBD2. Losses at the gene ends were 5 bases for V and 0 bases for J; bases not matched to a gene: 9. Germline CDR1 and CDR2: MNHNY and SVGAGI (reference sequence). CDR3 length: 17 residues.

J is TRBJ1-6 and V is TRBV5-1; D remains unclear. The CDR3 contains 14 residues. Germline CDR1 SGHRS, CDR2 YFSETQ. Trimming took 3 bases from V and 7 from J, leaving 11 bases between them. This CDR3 is CASSSYSGNSPLHF. In DNA form, the CDR3 reads TGCGCCAGCAGCTCCTACAGTGGAAATTCACCCCTCCACTTT.

The chain couples TRBV3-1 (or the pseudogene TRBV3-2) to TRBJ1-2; D call uncertain. The CDR3 is 14 amino acids. Germline CDR1 and CDR2: LGHDT and YNNKEL (reference sequence). Trimming took 2 bases from V and 8 from J, leaving 15 bases between them. The CDR3 nucleotides are TGTGCCAGCAGCCAACCCTCCCGGAGTGGGGGCTACACCTTC. It translates to CASSQPSRSGGYTF.

This rearrangement joins TRBV19 to TRBJ1-2; D perhaps matches TRBD1 (6 bases). CDR1 and CDR2 (germline): LNHDA, SQIVND (reference sequence). There are 15 residues in the CDR3. Between the trimmed V and J ends, which lost 4 bases and 1 base, there was a span of 13 bases. Here the CDR3 reads CASSTRGRGNYGYTF. In nucleotides, the CDR3 is TGTGCCAGTAGTACTCGGGGGCGCGGTAACTATGGCTACACCTTC.

The CDR3 region is CASSFGVVAYGYTF. CDR3 coding DNA: TGTGCCAGCAGCTTCGGGGTCGTGGCCTATGGCTACACCTTC. The chain joins TRBV7-9 to TRBJ1-2, with D unresolved. V lost 3 bases and J 4 bases, leaving 12 bases between the germline ends. In germline, CDR1 is SEHNR, CDR2 FQNEAQ (reference sequence). The CDR3 covers 14 residues.

V usage is TRBV21-1 and J usage is TRBJ1-6. TRBV21-1 is reported as a pseudogene. The CDR3 has 16 amino acids. The CDR3 sequence is CASSSPRDNPYSPLHF. Here the CDR3 DNA reads TGTGCCAGCAGCAGCCCCCGGGATAACCCATATTCACCCCTCCACTTT.

The chain is built from TRBV28 and TRBJ1-1; no clear D gene. The CDR3 extends over 12 amino acids. Germline values: CDR1 MDHEN, CDR2 SYDVKM. V lost 5 bases, J lost 3 bases, and 7 bases lay in between. Here the CDR3 reads CASSQVYTEAFF. The CDR3 nucleotides read TGTGCCAGCAGTCAAGTTTACACTGAAGCTTTCTTT.

The rearrangement joins TRBV5-4 to TRBJ2-1; TRBD1 agrees at 10 bases. V was clipped by 4 bases and J by 6 bases; unmatched bases: 10. CDR3 length: 16 amino acids. CDR1 is SGHNT and CDR2 is YYREEE in the germline V gene (reference sequence). Here the CDR3 reads CASSTTGTGVGNEQFF. As DNA, the CDR3 is TGTGCCAGCAGCACCACCGGGACAGGGGTCGGCAATGAGCAGTTCTTC.

The chain has TRBV7-9 and TRBJ1-2, with 9 bases fitting TRBD1. The CDR3 has 14 amino acids. Germline-derived CDR1 and CDR2 are SEHNR and FQNEAQ (reference sequence). Unmatched junction bases numbered 1, after V lost 4 bases and J lost 1 base. The CDR3 region has the DNA TGTGCCAGCAGCTCGACAGGGGGTAACTATGGCTACACCTTC. It is translated as CASSSTGGNYGYTF.

The chain joins TRBV7-8 to TRBJ1-5, with 8 nucleotides matching TRBD1. Germline values: CDR1 SGHVS, CDR2 FQNEAQ. V shed 2 bases, J shed 6 bases, and the junction held 12 bases outside the gene matches. The length of the CDR3 is 17 residues. CDR3 nucleotide sequence: TGTGCCAGCAGCTTAAGGATAGAAGGACAGGGCTTTCAGCCCCAGCATTTT. It encodes CASSLRIEGQGFQPQHF.

V and J are TRBV7-2 and TRBJ2-7; TRBD1 matches at 7 bases. Trimming took 3 bases from V and 4 from J; bases not matched to a gene: 9. This CDR3 has 15 residues. Germline values: CDR1 SGHTA, CDR2 FQGNSA. DNA for the CDR3: TGTGCCAGCAGCTTGGCCGGGACAGCGACTTACGAGCAGTACTTC. This translates into CASSLAGTATYEQYF.

V gene TRBV10-3 combines with J gene TRBJ1-1; perhaps TRBD1 as D (5 bases). CDR1 ENHRY and CDR2 SYGVKD come from the germline V gene. Trimming removed 3 bases from V and 4 bases from J, with 9 bases in between. The length of the CDR3 is 13 residues. In DNA, the CDR3 is TGTGCCATCAGTGACAGGGTCCGCACTGAAGCTTTCTTT. It translates to CAISDRVRTEAFF.

The chain has TRBV18 and TRBJ2-1; D tentatively reads TRBD1 or TRBD2 (5 bases each). The germline V gene has CDR1 KGHSH and CDR2 LQKENI. V dropped 1 base and J dropped 2 bases, with 12 bases sitting between them. This CDR3 is 16 amino acids long. The CDR3 loop is CASSPLSGGPYNEQFF. For the CDR3, the DNA is TGTGCCAGCTCACCACTGAGTGGGGGACCCTACAATGAGCAGTTCTTC.

The rearrangement joins TRBV7-6 to TRBJ2-1, with D possibly called TRBD1 or TRBD2 (8 bases each). Between the trimmed V and J ends, which lost 4 bases and 4 bases, there was a span of 17 bases. This CDR3 spans 16 amino acids. Germline CDR1 is SGHVS and CDR2 is FNYEAQ. The CDR3 region is CASSSGGDRSYNEQFF. The CDR3 DNA sequence: TGTGCCAGCAGCTCGGGAGGGGACAGGAGTTACAATGAGCAGTTCTTC.

J is TRBJ1-2 and V is TRBV14; no reliable D call. From germline, CDR1 is SGHDN and CDR2 FVKESK. The CDR3 contains 13 residues. The V end was cut by 3 bases, the J end by 8 bases, with 13 bases between. CDR3: CASSQARSGGYTF. Here the CDR3 DNA reads TGTGCCAGCAGCCAGGCCAGGAGCGGAGGCTACACCTTC.

The J gene is TRBJ1-2, the V gene TRBV28; D is ambiguous. CDR1 MDHEN and CDR2 SYDVKM come from the germline V gene. This CDR3 has 14 amino acids. The V end lost 0 bases, the J end lost 4 bases, and 9 bases lay between the germline ends. CDR3 protein: CASSLWQERYGYTF. The CDR3 nucleotides read TGTGCCAGCAGTTTATGGCAGGAACGCTATGGCTACACCTTC.

The gene calls are TRBV7-2 and TRBJ2-4; possible D gene TRBD1, 5 bases. CDR1 and CDR2 from the germline V gene are SGHTA and FQGNSA. V lost 1 base, J lost 5 bases, and 24 bases lay in between. CDR3 length equals 19 residues. CDR3 in DNA: TGTGCCAGCAGCTTAGGAGGCCCCGAAGGGAAGGGCAGGGAAAACATTCAGTACTTC. Translation: CASSLGGPEGKGRENIQYF.